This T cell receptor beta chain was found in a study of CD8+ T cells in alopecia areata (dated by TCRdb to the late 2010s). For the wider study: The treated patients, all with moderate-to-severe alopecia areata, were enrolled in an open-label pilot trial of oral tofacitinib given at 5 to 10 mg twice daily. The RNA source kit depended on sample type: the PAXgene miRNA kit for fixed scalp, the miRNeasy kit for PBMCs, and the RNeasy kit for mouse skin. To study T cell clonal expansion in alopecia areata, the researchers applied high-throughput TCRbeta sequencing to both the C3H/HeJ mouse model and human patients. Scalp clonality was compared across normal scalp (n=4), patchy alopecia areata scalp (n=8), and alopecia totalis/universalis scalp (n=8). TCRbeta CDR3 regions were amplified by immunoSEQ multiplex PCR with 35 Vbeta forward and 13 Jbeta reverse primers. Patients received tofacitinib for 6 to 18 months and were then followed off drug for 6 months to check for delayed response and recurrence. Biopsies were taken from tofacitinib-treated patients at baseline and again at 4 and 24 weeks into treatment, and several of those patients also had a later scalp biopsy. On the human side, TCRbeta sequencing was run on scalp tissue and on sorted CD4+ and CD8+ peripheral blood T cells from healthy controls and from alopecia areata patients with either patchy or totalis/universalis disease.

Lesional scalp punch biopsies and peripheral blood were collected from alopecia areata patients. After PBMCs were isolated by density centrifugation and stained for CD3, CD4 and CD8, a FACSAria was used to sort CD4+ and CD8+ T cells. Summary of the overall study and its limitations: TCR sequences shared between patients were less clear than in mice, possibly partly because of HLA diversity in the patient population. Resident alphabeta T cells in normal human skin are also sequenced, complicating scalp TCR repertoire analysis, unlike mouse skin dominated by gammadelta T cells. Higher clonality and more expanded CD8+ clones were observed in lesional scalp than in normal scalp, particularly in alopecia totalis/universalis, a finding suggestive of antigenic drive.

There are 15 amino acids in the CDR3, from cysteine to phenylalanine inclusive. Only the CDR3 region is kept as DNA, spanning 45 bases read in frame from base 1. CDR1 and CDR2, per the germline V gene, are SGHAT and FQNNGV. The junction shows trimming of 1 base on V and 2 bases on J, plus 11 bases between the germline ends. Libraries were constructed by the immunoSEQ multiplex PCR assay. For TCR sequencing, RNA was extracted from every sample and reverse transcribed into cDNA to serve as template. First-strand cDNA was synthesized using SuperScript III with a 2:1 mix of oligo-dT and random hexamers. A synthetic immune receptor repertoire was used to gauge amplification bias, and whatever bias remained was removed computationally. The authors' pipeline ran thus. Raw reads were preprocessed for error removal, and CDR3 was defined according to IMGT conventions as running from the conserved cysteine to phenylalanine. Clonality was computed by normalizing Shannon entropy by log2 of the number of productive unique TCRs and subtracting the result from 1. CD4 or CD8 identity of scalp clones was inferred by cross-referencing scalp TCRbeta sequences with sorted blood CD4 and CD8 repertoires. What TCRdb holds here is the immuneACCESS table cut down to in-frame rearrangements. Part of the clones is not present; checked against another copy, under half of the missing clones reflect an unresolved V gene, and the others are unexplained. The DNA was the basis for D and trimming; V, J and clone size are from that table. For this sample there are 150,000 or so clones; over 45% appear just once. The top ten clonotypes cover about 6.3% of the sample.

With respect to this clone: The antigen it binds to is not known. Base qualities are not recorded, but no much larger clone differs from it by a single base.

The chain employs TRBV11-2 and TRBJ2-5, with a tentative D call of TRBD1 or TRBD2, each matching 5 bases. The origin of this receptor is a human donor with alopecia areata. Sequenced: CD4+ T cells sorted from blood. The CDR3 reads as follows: CASSLGGTRQETQYF. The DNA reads TGTGCCAGCAGCTTAGGAGGGACCCGTCAAGAGACCCAGTACTTC.